The rows below give T cell receptor beta chains drawn from one sample of a study of blood T cell repertoires in COVID-19. Libraries were prepared by immunoSEQ multiplex PCR; TCRdb keeps only in-frame clonotypes and omits some of them. Among approximately 170,000 clones listed, around 83% were seen once. Source material: peripheral blood. These receptors were obtained from a woman of 80 years or more in a cohort sampled during active or convalescent COVID-19. CDR3s include the opening cysteine and the closing phenylalanine or tryptophan. The order of the fields is clone size, V gene, D gene, J gene, CDR3 protein, CDR3 DNA. D genes are given only for firm matches. Size is stated for part of the rows, as once, few or many counts, or as a class when the clone is expanded.

>NA|TRBV28|NA|TRBJ1-2
CASSLLTDSYYGYTF
TGTGCCAGCAGTTTACTAACCGACAGCTACTATGGCTACACCTTC
>once|TRBV9|NA|TRBJ2-7
CASSVVDSWGYEQYF
TGTGCCAGCAGCGTAGTGGACAGTTGGGGGTACGAGCAGTACTTC
>NA|TRBV15|TRBD2|TRBJ2-3
CATSTLAGGLNTQYF
TGTGCCACCAGCACCTTAGCGGGAGGGCTAAATACGCAGTATTTT
>NA|TRBV29-1|NA|TRBJ2-6
CSVSDSGANVLTF
TGCAGCGTCTCAGATTCTGGGGCCAACGTCCTGACTTTC
>NA|TRBV5-1|TRBD1|TRBJ2-5
CASRTSGTGGWETQYF
TGCGCCAGCCGAACCTCCGGGACAGGGGGCTGGGAGACCCAGTACTTC
>NA|TRBV10-3|NA|TRBJ1-6
CATEDTNSPLHF
TGTGCCACCGAGGACACCAATTCACCCCTCCACTTT
>once|TRBV10-3|NA|TRBJ1-5
CATAAGNQPQHF
TGTGCCACTGCGGCCGGCAATCAGCCCCAGCATTTT
>few|TRBV6-6|TRBD1|TRBJ1-6
CASSTTGGNSPLHF
TGTGCCAGCAGTACAACAGGGGGCAATTCACCCCTCCACTTT
>NA|TRBV19|TRBD1|TRBJ1-3
CVVQGAGGNTIYF
TGTGTCGTACAGGGGGCTGGTGGAAACACCATATATTTT
>NA|TRBV28|NA|TRBJ2-1
CASMPAGTYNEQFF
TGTGCCAGCATGCCTGCGGGGACCTACAATGAGCAGTTCTTC
>NA|TRBV4-1|TRBD2|TRBJ2-1
CASSANYAISGGPNEQFF
TGCGCCAGCAGCGCCAACTACGCTATCAGCGGGGGCCCCAATGAGCAGTTCTTC
>NA|TRBV6-5|NA|TRBJ1-1
CASSTQLMNTEAFF
TGTGCCAGCAGTACACAGCTCATGAACACTGAAGCTTTCTTT
>once|TRBV6-2/TRBV6-3|TRBD2|TRBJ2-1
CASSYTGTSAYNEQFF
TGTGCCAGCAGTTACACCGGGACTAGTGCTTACAATGAGCAGTTCTTC
>once|TRBV28|TRBD2|TRBJ2-1
CASSPTGTSNSNEQFF
TGTGCCAGCAGCCCCACCGGGACTAGCAATTCTAATGAGCAGTTCTTC
>NA|TRBV28|NA|TRBJ1-3
CASSWVRGFGGNTIYF
TGTGCCAGCAGTTGGGTTAGGGGCTTCGGCGGAAACACCATATATTTT
>few|TRBV11-2|TRBD1|TRBJ1-2
CASSLGTGSRYGYTF
TGTGCCAGCAGCTTAGGGACAGGGAGTCGGTATGGCTACACCTTC
>NA|TRBV18|NA|TRBJ2-3
CASSPAGRSTDTQYF
TGTGCCAGCTCACCGGCGGGGCGCAGCACAGATACGCAGTATTTT
>NA|TRBV13|TRBD1|TRBJ1-3
CAGGRGPGNTIYF
TGTGCCGGCGGGAGGGGGCCTGGAAACACCATATATTTT
>NA|TRBV5-1|TRBD2|TRBJ2-3
CASRPGTSQTTDTQYF
TGCGCCAGCAGGCCGGGGACTAGCCAAACCACAGATACGCAGTATTTT
>once|TRBV6-4|NA|TRBJ2-2
CASSSGESAGTGELFF
TGTGCCAGCAGCTCAGGGGAATCGGCGGGTACCGGGGAGCTGTTTTTT
>NA|TRBV10-1|NA|TRBJ1-1
CASILGNTEAFF
TGCGCCAGCATTCTAGGGAACACTGAAGCTTTCTTT
>NA|TRBV12-2|NA|TRBJ1-4
CASRLDLREPEKLFF
TGTGCAAGTCGCTTAGACCTGAGGGAGCCTGAAAAACTGTTTTTT